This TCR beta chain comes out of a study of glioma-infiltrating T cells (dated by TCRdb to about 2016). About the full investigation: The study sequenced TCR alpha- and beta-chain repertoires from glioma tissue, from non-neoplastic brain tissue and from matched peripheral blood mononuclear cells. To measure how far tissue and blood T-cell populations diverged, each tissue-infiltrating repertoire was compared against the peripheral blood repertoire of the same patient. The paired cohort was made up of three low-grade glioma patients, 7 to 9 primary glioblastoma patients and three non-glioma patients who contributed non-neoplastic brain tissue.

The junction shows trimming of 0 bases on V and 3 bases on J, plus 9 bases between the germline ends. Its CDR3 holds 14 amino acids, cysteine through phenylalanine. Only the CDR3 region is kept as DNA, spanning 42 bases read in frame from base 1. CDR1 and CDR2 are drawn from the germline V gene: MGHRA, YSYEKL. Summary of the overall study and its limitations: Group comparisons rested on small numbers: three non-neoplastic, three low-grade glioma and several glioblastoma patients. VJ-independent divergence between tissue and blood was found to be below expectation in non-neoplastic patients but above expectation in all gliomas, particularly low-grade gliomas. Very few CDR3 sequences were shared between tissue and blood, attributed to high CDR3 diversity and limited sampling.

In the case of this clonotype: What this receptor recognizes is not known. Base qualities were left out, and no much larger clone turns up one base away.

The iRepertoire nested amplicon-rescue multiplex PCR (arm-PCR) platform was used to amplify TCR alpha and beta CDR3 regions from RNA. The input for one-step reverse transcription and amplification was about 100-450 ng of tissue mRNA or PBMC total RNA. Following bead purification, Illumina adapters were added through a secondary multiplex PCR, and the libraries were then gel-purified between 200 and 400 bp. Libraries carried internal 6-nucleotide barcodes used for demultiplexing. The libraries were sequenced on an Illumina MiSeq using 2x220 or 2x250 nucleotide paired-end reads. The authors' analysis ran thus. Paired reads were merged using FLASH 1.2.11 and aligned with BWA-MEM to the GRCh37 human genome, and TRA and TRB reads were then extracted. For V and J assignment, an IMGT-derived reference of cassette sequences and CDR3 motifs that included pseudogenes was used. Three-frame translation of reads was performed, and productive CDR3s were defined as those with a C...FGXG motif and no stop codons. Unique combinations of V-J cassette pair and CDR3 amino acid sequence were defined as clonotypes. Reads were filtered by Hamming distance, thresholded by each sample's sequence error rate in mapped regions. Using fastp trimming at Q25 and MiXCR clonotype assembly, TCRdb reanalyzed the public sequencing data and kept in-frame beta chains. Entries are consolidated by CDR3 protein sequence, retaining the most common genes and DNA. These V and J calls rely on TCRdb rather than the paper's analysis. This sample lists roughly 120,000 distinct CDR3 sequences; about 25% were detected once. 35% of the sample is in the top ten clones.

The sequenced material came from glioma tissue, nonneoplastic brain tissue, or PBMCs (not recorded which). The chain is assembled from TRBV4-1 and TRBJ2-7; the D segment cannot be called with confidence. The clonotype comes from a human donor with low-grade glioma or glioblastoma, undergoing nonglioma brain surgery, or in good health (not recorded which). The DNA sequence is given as TGCGCCAGCAGCCAAGATGTGGCATTCTACGAGCAGTACTTC. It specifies CASSQDVAFYEQYF.